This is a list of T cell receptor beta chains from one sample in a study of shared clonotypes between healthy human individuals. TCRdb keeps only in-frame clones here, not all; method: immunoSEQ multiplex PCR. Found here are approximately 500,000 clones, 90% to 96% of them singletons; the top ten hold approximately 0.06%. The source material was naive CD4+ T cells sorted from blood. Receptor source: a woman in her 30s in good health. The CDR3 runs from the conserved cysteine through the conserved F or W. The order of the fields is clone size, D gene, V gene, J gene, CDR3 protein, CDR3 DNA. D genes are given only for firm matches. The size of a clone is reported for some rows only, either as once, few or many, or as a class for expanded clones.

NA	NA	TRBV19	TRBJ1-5	CASSLGPQPQHF	TGTGCCAGTAGTTTAGGGCCTCAGCCCCAGCATTTT
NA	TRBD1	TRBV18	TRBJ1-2	CASSPRSTGESYGYTF	TGTGCCAGCTCACCACGTTCGACAGGGGAGAGCTATGGCTACACCTTC
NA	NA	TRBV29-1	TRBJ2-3	CSVESPSGDTQYF	TGCAGCGTTGAAAGTCCGAGCGGAGATACGCAGTATTTT
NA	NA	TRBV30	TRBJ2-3	CAWRSGRTDTQYF	TGTGCCTGGAGGAGCGGGCGGACAGATACGCAGTATTTT
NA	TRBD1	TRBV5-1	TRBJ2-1	CASRFDRGRHNEQFF	TGCGCCAGCAGGTTTGACAGGGGACGTCACAATGAGCAGTTCTTC
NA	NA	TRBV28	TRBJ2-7	CASRPREQPYEQYF	TGTGCCAGCCGCCCCCGCGAACAACCCTACGAGCAGTACTTC
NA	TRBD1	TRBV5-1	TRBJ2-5	CASSLAFRTGEETQYF	TGCGCCAGCAGCTTGGCCTTCCGGACAGGGGAAGAGACCCAGTACTTC
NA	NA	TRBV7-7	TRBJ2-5	CASSLKGVGETQYF	TGTGCCAGCAGCTTAAAAGGCGTGGGGGAGACCCAGTACTTC
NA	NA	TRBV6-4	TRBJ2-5	CASSVNAGLETQYF	TGTGCCAGCAGTGTGAACGCGGGCTTAGAGACCCAGTACTTC
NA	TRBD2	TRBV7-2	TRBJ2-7	CASSPGLAALEQYF	TGTGCCAGCAGCCCGGGACTAGCAGCCCTTGAGCAGTACTTC
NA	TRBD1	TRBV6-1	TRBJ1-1	CASSGNRGARTEAFF	TGTGCCAGCAGTGGTAACAGGGGCGCACGGACTGAAGCTTTCTTT
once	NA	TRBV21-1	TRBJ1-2	CASSKGGSRGRDYGYTF	TGTGCCAGCAGCAAAGGGGGAAGTAGGGGAAGAGACTATGGCTACACCTTC
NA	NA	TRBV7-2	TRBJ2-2	CASSLDRGNTGELFF	TGTGCCAGCAGCTTAGACCGGGGGAACACCGGGGAGCTGTTTTTT
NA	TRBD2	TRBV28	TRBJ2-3	CASSTPGLAGGPVGADTQYF	TGTGCCAGCAGCACCCCGGGACTAGCGGGAGGGCCGGTTGGAGCAGATACGCAGTATTTT
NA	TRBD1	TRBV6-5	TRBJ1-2	CASSKQGYGYTF	TGTGCCAGCAGTAAACAGGGGTATGGCTACACCTTC
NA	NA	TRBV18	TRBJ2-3	CASSPPSERDTQYF	TGTGCCAGCTCACCACCTAGCGAGAGAGATACGCAGTATTTT
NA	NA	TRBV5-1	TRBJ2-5	CASSLPGTGGETQYF	TGCGCCAGCAGCTTGCCCGGGACTGGGGGGGAGACCCAGTACTTC
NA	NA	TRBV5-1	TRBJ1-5	CASSLLGNGNQPQHF	TGCGCCAGCAGCTTGTTAGGGAATGGCAATCAGCCCCAGCATTTT
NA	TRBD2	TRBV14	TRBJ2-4	CASSQTLAGPLAKNIQYF	TGTGCCAGCAGCCAGACACTAGCGGGGCCCTTAGCCAAAAACATTCAGTACTTC
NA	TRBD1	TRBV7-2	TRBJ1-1	CASSPRQGDTEAFF	TGTGCCAGCAGCCCCCGGCAGGGGGACACTGAAGCTTTCTTT
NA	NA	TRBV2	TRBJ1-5	CASSGLVNQPQHF	TGTGCCAGCAGTGGTCTAGTTAATCAGCCCCAGCATTTT
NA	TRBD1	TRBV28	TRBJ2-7	CASKRDRALGEQYF	TGTGCCAGCAAAAGAGACAGGGCCCTGGGGGAGCAGTACTTC
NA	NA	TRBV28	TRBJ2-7	CASSQHSSGKQYF	TGTGCCAGCAGTCAGCACTCCTCAGGGAAGCAGTACTTC
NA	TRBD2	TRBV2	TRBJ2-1	CASSDGRVPDNEQFF	TGTGCCAGCAGTGATGGGAGGGTTCCTGACAATGAGCAGTTCTTC
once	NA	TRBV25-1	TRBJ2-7	CASSESRTFGEQYF	TGTGCCAGCAGTGAATCCAGGACCTTTGGCGAGCAGTACTTC
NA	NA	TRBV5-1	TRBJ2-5	CASSGTVLQETQYF	TGCGCCAGCAGCGGAACAGTGCTCCAAGAGACCCAGTACTTC
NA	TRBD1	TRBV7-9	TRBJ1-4	CALDREFEKLFF	TGTGCCTTGGACAGGGAGTTTGAAAAACTGTTTTTT
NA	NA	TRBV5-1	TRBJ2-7	CASSSPEGPYEQYF	TGCGCCAGCAGCTCTCCGGAGGGTCCCTACGAGCAGTACTTC
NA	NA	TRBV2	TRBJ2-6	CASNGRSGANVLTF	TGTGCCAGCAATGGCCGCTCTGGGGCCAACGTCCTGACTTTC
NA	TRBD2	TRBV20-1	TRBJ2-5	CSALRGREQYF	TGCAGTGCCCTACGGGGGAGGGAGCAGTACTTC
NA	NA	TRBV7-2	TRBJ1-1	CASSLVRGVNTEAFF	TGTGCCAGCAGCTTAGTCCGGGGGGTGAACACTGAAGCTTTCTTT
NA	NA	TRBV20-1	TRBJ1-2	CSPTNGYTF	TGCAGTCCTACAAATGGCTACACCTTC
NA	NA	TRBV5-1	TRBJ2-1	CASSFAGPSYNEQFF	TGCGCCAGCAGCTTTGCGGGCCCCTCCTACAATGAGCAGTTCTTC
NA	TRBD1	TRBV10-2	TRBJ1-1	CASKRGPDDTEAFF	TGCGCCAGCAAGAGGGGGCCGGACGACACTGAAGCTTTCTTT
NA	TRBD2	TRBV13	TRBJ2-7	CASSLGGTSGNEQYF	TGTGCCAGCAGTTTGGGGGGGACTAGCGGTAACGAGCAGTACTTC
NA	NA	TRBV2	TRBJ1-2	CASSAQSGVGGYTF	TGTGCCAGCAGTGCCCAGTCGGGGGTCGGGGGCTACACCTTC
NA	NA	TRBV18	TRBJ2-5	CASSPSGVEGTQYF	TGTGCCAGCTCACCCTCAGGGGTTGAAGGGACCCAGTACTTC
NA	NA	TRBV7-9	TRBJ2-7	CASSSTDGPNYEQYF	TGTGCCAGCAGCTCAACGGATGGCCCTAACTACGAGCAGTACTTC
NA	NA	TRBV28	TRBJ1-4	CASSLESIGPLATNEKLFF	TGTGCCAGCAGTCTAGAATCAATTGGGCCCCTTGCAACTAATGAAAAACTGTTTTTT
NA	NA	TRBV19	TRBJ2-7	CASSIGVSSEQYF	TGTGCCAGTAGTATAGGGGTTTCCAGCGAGCAGTACTTC
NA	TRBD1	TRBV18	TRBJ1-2	CASSPDRSTANYGYTF	TGTGCCAGCTCACCGGACAGGAGCACAGCTAACTATGGCTACACCTTC
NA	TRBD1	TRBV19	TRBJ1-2	CASSITGANYGYTF	TGTGCCAGTAGTATCACAGGGGCCAACTATGGCTACACCTTC
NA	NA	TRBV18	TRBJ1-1	CASSPALNTEAFF	TGTGCCAGCTCACCCGCCTTGAACACTGAAGCTTTCTTT
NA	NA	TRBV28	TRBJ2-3	CAIRDSSTDTQYF	TGTGCCATTCGGGACTCTAGCACAGATACGCAGTATTTT
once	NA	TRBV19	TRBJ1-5	CASSILDQPQHF	TGTGCCAGTAGTATATTAGATCAGCCCCAGCATTTT
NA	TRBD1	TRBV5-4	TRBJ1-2	CASSATGGHGYTF	TGTGCCAGCAGCGCGACAGGGGGGCATGGCTACACCTTC
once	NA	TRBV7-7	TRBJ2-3	CASSLPTTAGTSTDTQYF	TGTGCCAGCAGCTTACCGACCACTGCGGGGACTAGCACAGATACGCAGTATTTT
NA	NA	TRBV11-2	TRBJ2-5	CASSLVSPGIETQYF	TGTGCCAGCAGCTTAGTGTCCCCCGGTATAGAGACCCAGTACTTC
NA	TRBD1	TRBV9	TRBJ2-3	CASSFTGDTDTQYF	TGTGCCAGCAGTTTCACAGGGGACACAGATACGCAGTATTTT
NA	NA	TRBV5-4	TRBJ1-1	CASNDEHLNTEAFF	TGTGCCAGCAACGACGAACATTTGAACACTGAAGCTTTCTTT
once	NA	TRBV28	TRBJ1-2	CASTSGPLSNYGYTF	TGTGCCAGCACCTCGGGACCGCTGAGTAACTATGGCTACACCTTC
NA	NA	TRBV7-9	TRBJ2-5	CASSQLLQETQYF	TGTGCCAGCAGCCAACTACTCCAAGAGACCCAGTACTTC
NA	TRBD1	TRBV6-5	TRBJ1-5	CASSRQGNQPQHF	TGTGCCAGCAGCAGACAGGGTAATCAGCCCCAGCATTTT
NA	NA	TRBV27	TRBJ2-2	CASSSYPWQGKDTGELFF	TGTGCCAGCAGTTCCTACCCTTGGCAGGGAAAGGACACCGGGGAGCTGTTTTTT
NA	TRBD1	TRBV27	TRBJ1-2	CASSPRDRGRDNYGYTF	TGTGCCAGCAGTCCCCGGGACAGGGGTCGGGATAACTATGGCTACACCTTC